Shown below are 29 T cell receptor beta chains from a single sample sequenced in a study of T cell responses to AZD1222 COVID-19 vaccine. Sequencing used immunoSEQ multiplex PCR; TCRdb keeps in-frame clones, though not all of them. The sample shows roughly 97,000 clones, 93% of them seen only once. The source material was peripheral blood, sampled on day 0 of AZD1222 vaccination. The receptors come from an adult in good health.

This rearrangement joins TRBV19 to TRBJ1-5; tentative D call: TRBD1 (5 bases). Germline loops: CDR1 LNHDA, CDR2 SQIVND (reference sequence). V lost 2 bases to trimming and J lost 7 bases, with 21 bases between them. The CDR3 has 17 residues. Here the CDR3 DNA reads TGTGCCAGTAGTATATCCTCGTGGGGCGCTTATGGACAGCCCCAGCATTTT. It specifies CASSISSWGAYGQPQHF.

The V call is TRBV12-3 or TRBV12-4, the J call TRBJ2-7; D uncertain. CDR3 length: 13 amino acids. The V and J ends lost 3 bases and 3 bases respectively, with 9 bases between them. Here the CDR3 reads CASSLTRIYEQYF. The DNA for the CDR3 is TGTGCCAGCAGTTTGACCAGGATCTACGAGCAGTACTTC.

This clone was seen a handful of times. The V gene is TRBV5-1, the J gene TRBJ2-7, with 9 bases aligning to TRBD2. The V gene end was trimmed by 3 bases and the J gene end by 3 bases; junction bases not matched to a gene: 10. The germline CDR1 and CDR2 sequences are SGHRS and YFSETQ. The CDR3 length is 16 residues. CDR3 in DNA: TGCGCCAGCAGCTCGTTAGCGGGAGCAAGGGTCTACGAGCAGTACTTC. Its translation: CASSSLAGARVYEQYF. Combining the CDR3 with reference TRBV5-1 and TRBJ2-7 gives the whole variable domain KAGVTQTPRYLIKTRGQQVTLSCSPISGHRSVSWYQQTPGQGLQFLFEYFSETQRNKGNFPGRFSGRQFSNSRSEMNVSTLELGDSALYLCASSSLAGARVYEQYFGPGTRLTVT.

As DNA, the CDR3 is TGTGCCATCAGCTCCGGGAACTCTGGAAACACCATATATTTT. It translates to CAISSGNSGNTIYF. The V and J genes are TRBV10-3 and TRBJ1-3; D gene uncertain. Trimming removed 6 bases from V and 0 bases from J, with 9 bases in between. CDR3 length: 14 residues. Germline values: CDR1 ENHRY, CDR2 SYGVKD.

This clone came up a few times. The rearrangement uses TRBV20-1 and TRBJ2-1; 12 nucleotides agree with TRBD2. V gave up 3 bases and J gave up 8 bases; unmatched junction bases: 14. Germline V gene sequence: CDR1 DFQATT, CDR2 SNEGSKA (reference sequence). The CDR3 is made up of 17 amino acids. CDR3 sequence (DNA): TGCAGTGCTAGTGCTAGCGGGAGGGTAGGCCTCTTGGATGAGCAGTTCTTC. This sequence encodes CSASASGRVGLLDEQFF.

The chain recombines TRBV12-3 or TRBV12-4 with TRBJ2-7; possible D gene TRBD1, 6 bases. Trimming stripped 3 bases from V and 10 bases from J, with 13 bases between. The CDR3 sequence is 12 residues long. CDR3 protein: CASSFGQGIQYF. CDR3 DNA sequence: TGTGCCAGCAGTTTCGGGCAGGGGATTCAGTACTTC.

This rearrangement joins TRBV28 to TRBJ1-2; D may be TRBD1 (5 bases). Germline V gene lookup returns CDR1 MDHEN and CDR2 SYDVKM. This CDR3 contains 12 residues. The ends were cut back, 5 bases at V and 8 bases at J, with 12 bases in the middle. This chain's CDR3 is CASSDWDPGYTF. The CDR3 nucleotides read TGTGCCAGCAGTGATTGGGACCCGGGCTACACCTTC.

In its sample, this clone was seen a few times. The chain couples TRBV18 to TRBJ2-7, with D possibly TRBD2 on 6 matching bases. Germline CDR1 and CDR2: KGHSH and LQKENI. The length of the CDR3 is 15 residues. Trimming removed 6 bases from V and 7 bases from J, with 22 bases in between. The CDR3 DNA follows: TGTGCCAGCTCTCAGAGTCCGACCGGGGCGGGGGAGCAGTACTTC. This sequence encodes CASSQSPTGAGEQYF.

The chain is built from TRBV2 and TRBJ1-1, with D perhaps TRBD1 (5 bases). CDR1 is SNHLY and CDR2 is FYNNEI in the germline V gene. V was shortened by 7 bases and J by 4 bases, with 16 bases between the two germline ends. The CDR3 runs 14 residues. The CDR3 reads CASTIGALSTEAFF. In nucleotides, the CDR3 is TGTGCCAGCACGATTGGGGCGCTTAGCACTGAAGCTTTCTTT.

This chain joins TRBV19 and TRBJ1-1; 10 nucleotides line up with TRBD1. The germline V gene encodes CDR1 LNHDA and CDR2 SQIVND (reference sequence). The CDR3 spans 15 residues. V lost 7 bases and J lost 6; bases outside the gene matches: 11. CDR3 DNA: TGTGCCAGTACCCGAAGGGGGACAGGGGTGGCTGAAGCTTTCTTT. This encodes CASTRRGTGVAEAFF.

This chain links TRBV14 with TRBJ2-3; TRBD2 agrees at 10 bases. V trimming: 3 bases; J trimming: 4 bases; junction bases outside the gene matches: 4. The CDR3 spans 15 residues. Germline assignment: CDR1 SGHDN and CDR2 FVKESK. The CDR3 here is CASSQISGRSDTQYF. Here the CDR3 DNA reads TGTGCCAGCAGCCAGATTAGCGGGAGGTCAGATACGCAGTATTTT.

V is TRBV12-5 and J is TRBJ1-1; D is ambiguous. There are 12 residues in the CDR3. Trimming removed 4 bases from V and 6 bases from J, with 9 bases in between. CDR1 is LGHNT and CDR2 is FRNRAP in the germline V gene. CDR3 protein: CASGYRWPEAFF. CDR3 in DNA: TGTGCTAGTGGTTACCGATGGCCTGAAGCTTTCTTT.

The chain uses TRBV18 and TRBJ2-1, with 13 bases identical to TRBD2. Germline loops: CDR1 KGHSH, CDR2 LQKENI. Trimming cost V 2 bases and J 9 bases; bases outside gene matches: 4. The CDR3 is made up of 15 amino acids. In DNA, the CDR3 is TGTGCCAGCTCACCAACTAGCGGGAGGGCCGGTGAGCAGTTCTTC. This sequence encodes CASSPTSGRAGEQFF.

J is TRBJ1-3 and V is TRBV18, with D possibly being TRBD1 (6 bases). Germline values: CDR1 KGHSH, CDR2 LQKENI. The CDR3 contains 15 residues. V was pared by 2 bases and J by 4 bases, with 12 bases between. The CDR3 DNA sequence: TGTGCCAGCTCACCAGGTTTGGGACAAGGAAACACCATATATTTT. It encodes CASSPGLGQGNTIYF.

This clone was detected only once. This sequence joins TRBV14 and TRBJ2-1, with TRBD2 matching over 9 bases. The CDR3 covers 16 residues. The ends lost 6 bases at V and 7 bases at J; junction bases unmatched: 13. Germline V lookup: CDR1 SGHDN, CDR2 FVKESK. The CDR3, as DNA: TGTGCCAGCAGTCCCACCCAAGCGGGAGGACGTAATGAGCAGTTCTTC. This encodes CASSPTQAGGRNEQFF.

This chain connects TRBV7-8 to TRBJ1-2; D remains unclear. CDR3 length: 14 amino acids. Looked up from germline, CDR1 is SGHVS and CDR2 is FQNEAQ. Trimming removed 1 base from V and 6 bases from J, with 12 bases in between. CDR3 loop: CASSLGQKGNGYTF. CDR3 coding DNA: TGTGCCAGCAGCTTAGGTCAGAAAGGGAATGGCTACACCTTC.

This clone was counted only a few times. Here the CDR3 DNA reads TGTGCCAGCAGCGCCGGGACAGGGGTCGAAAAACTGTTTTTT. It codes for CASSAGTGVEKLFF. The rearrangement joins TRBV6-5 to TRBJ1-4; 10 nucleotides match TRBD1. V was pared by 6 bases and J by 8 bases, with 6 bases of the junction left unmatched. Germline CDR1 is MNHEY and CDR2 is SVGAGI. The length of the CDR3 is 14 residues.

The chain is built from TRBV3-1 (or the pseudogene TRBV3-2) and TRBJ2-3; perhaps TRBD1 as D (5 bases). Germline V lookup: CDR1 LGHDT, CDR2 YNNKEL (reference sequence). The V gene lost 1 base and the J gene lost 3 bases, with 17 bases spanning the gap. This CDR3 region has 17 residues. The CDR3 loop reads CASSQGESGRLTDTQYF. CDR3 sequence (DNA): TGTGCCAGCAGCCAAGGGGAATCAGGGCGGTTGACAGATACGCAGTATTTT.

J is TRBJ2-3 and V is TRBV11-3, with 12 bases identical to TRBD2. Germline trimming cut 5 bases from V and 4 bases from J; bases unmatched to any gene: 4. The germline CDR1 and CDR2 sequences are SGHNT and YENEEA. CDR3 size: 15 residues. The CDR3 reads CASSLGLAGPDTQYF. The CDR3 region has the DNA TGTGCCAGCAGCCTCGGACTAGCGGGACCAGATACGCAGTATTTT. The whole variable domain, filled in from reference TRBV11-3 and TRBJ2-3, reads EAGVVQSPRYKIIEKKQPVAFWCNPISGHNTLYWYLQNLGQGPELLIRYENEEAVDDSQLPKDRFSAERLKGVDSTLKIQPAELGDSAVYLCASSLGLAGPDTQYFGPGTRLTVL.

In this sample, this clone turned up once. V gene TRBV2 combines with J gene TRBJ1-2; D gene ambiguous. With 3 bases removed from V and 2 bases from J, the gap between germline ends came to 7 bases. The CDR3 is made up of 13 amino acids. The germline V gene encodes CDR1 SNHLY and CDR2 FYNNEI. In DNA, the CDR3 is TGTGCCAGCAGTGAGAACGGAAACTATGGCTACACCTTC. Protein: CASSENGNYGYTF.

This clone has a single count. J is TRBJ1-2 and V is TRBV16, with 7 bases lining up with TRBD1. Germline V gives CDR1 KGHSY, CDR2 FQNENV. The CDR3 runs 14 residues. The V segment lost 5 bases and the J segment 7 bases; nucleotides outside the gene matches: 10. CDR3 nucleotides: TGTGCCAGCAGCGAAAGGGCAGGGGGATTTGGCTACACCTTC. This gives the protein CASSERAGGFGYTF.

This rearrangement joins TRBV30 to TRBJ1-6, with 7 bases that match TRBD1. The germline CDR1 and CDR2 sequences are GTSNPN and SVGIG (reference sequence). The CDR3 covers 12 residues. The trim removed 6 bases at V and 10 bases at J, leaving 6 bases unmatched. In DNA, the CDR3 is TGTGCCTGCCAACAGGGGTACTCACCCCTCCACTTT. Translating gives CACQQGYSPLHF.

This sequence joins TRBV5-1 and TRBJ1-2; D ambiguous. The length of the CDR3 is 16 residues. V was cut by 4 bases and J by 1 base, with 17 bases left in between. The germline CDR1 and CDR2 sequences are SGHRS and YFSETQ. This chain's CDR3 is CASSPWTGGINYGYTF. In DNA, the CDR3 is TGCGCCAGCAGCCCTTGGACCGGCGGGATTAACTATGGCTACACCTTC.

The count of this clone is one. This chain joins TRBV20-1 and TRBJ1-2; D unclear. This CDR3 is built from 11 residues. V lost 2 bases and J 7 bases, leaving 8 bases between the germline ends. From germline, CDR1 is DFQATT and CDR2 SNEGSKA (reference sequence). CDR3 amino acids: CSARRLRGYTF. In DNA, the CDR3 is TGCAGTGCTAGAAGGTTACGTGGCTACACCTTC.

V is TRBV20-1 and J is TRBJ2-7; TRBD2 matches 10 bases. The germline gives CDR1 DFQATT, CDR2 SNEGSKA (reference sequence). The V segment lost 3 bases and the J segment 5 bases; nucleotides outside the gene matches: 7. This CDR3 has 14 amino acids. CDR3: CSASKASGSDEQYF. The CDR3 DNA is TGCAGTGCTAGTAAGGCTAGCGGGAGCGACGAGCAGTACTTC.

In its sample, this clone was seen a few times. The chain employs TRBV4-2 and TRBJ2-2; D not resolved. CDR3 length: 15 residues. Germline V gene lookup returns CDR1 LGHNA and CDR2 YNFKEQ. V lost 1 base to trimming and J lost 3 bases, with 9 bases between them. The CDR3 reads CASSQGGLHTGELFF. CDR3 in DNA: TGTGCCAGCAGCCAAGGGGGTTTGCACACCGGGGAGCTGTTTTTT.

V usage is TRBV28 and J usage is TRBJ1-2; perhaps TRBD1 as D (6 bases). The V end was cut by 6 bases, the J end by 4 bases, with 21 bases between. CDR3 length: 16 residues. The germline CDR1 and CDR2 sequences are MDHEN and SYDVKM. The DNA for the CDR3 is TGTGCCAGCAGCTCCGAAATCAGGGGCGGAGGCTATGGCTACACCTTC. The encoded protein is CASSSEIRGGGYGYTF.

This clone was seen only once. The chain is built from TRBV5-8 and TRBJ2-1; 12 bases are a match to TRBD1. Losses at the gene ends were 4 bases for V and 5 bases for J; bases not matched to a gene: 7. CDR1 is SGHTS and CDR2 is YDEGEE in the germline V gene. The CDR3 spans 16 residues. CDR3 DNA sequence: TGTGCCAGCAGCCACGGAGGGACAGGGGGCCACAATGAGCAGTTCTTC. Translation gives CASSHGGTGGHNEQFF.

The chain employs TRBV12-3 or TRBV12-4 and TRBJ2-2; tentative D call: TRBD2 (5 bases). Trimming left V 7 bases short and J 4 bases short, with 10 bases between. CDR3 length: 13 residues. CDR3 DNA sequence: TGTGCCAGCACTCCGCGGGTCACCGGGGAGCTGTTTTTT. Its translation is CASTPRVTGELFF.